What follows is one T cell receptor (beta chain) and its context. This specimen belongs to a study of blood T cell repertoires in COVID-19. Study-level information: Collection of acute and convalescent COVID-19 samples took place in the United States, Italy and Spain. PBMCs, B-cell-depleted T cells, or T cells provided the cDNA or gDNA that made up the material.

The CDR3 is made up of 15 amino acids. V gave up 0 bases and J gave up 5 bases, with 8 bases separating them. The germline gives CDR1 SGHVS, CDR2 FNYEAQ. Source study methods: The authors estimated nucleated cell counts from reference gene primer amplification. The data were produced by immunoSEQ multiplex PCR, yet TCRdb's version contains in-frame clones alone and is incomplete. From that table come the V and J calls and clone size; the DNA was used to work out D and trimming. The sample shows around 300,000 clones, roughly 90% of them seen only once. The sample was PBMCs or T cells enriched from blood (not recorded which). The V and J genes are TRBV7-6 and TRBJ1-6; D is perhaps TRBD1 (5 bases). The clonotype was recovered from a woman between 35 and 50 years old who had recovered from COVID-19. The DNA of the CDR3 is TGTGCCAGCAGCTTAGCGACAGCGAATAATTCACCCCTCCACTTT. Encoded protein: CASSLATANNSPLHF. Together with reference TRBV7-6 and TRBJ1-6, the CDR3 gives the full variable domain: GAGVSQSPRYKVTKRGQDVALRCDPISGHVSLYWYRQALGQGPEFLTYFNYEAQQDKSGLPNDRFSAERPEGSISTLTIQRTEQRDSAMYRCASSLATANNSPLHFGNGTRLTVT.